These T cell receptor beta chains were read from a single sample in a study of response to subunit inactivated influenza vaccine. TCRdb processed the RT-PCR reads anew with MiXCR; each CDR3 protein has one entry. The table includes 610,000 or so distinct CDR3 sequences, approximately 14% detected once. Source: PBMCs from blood, taken 11 to 12 days after vaccination. The source of these receptors is a man aged 45-60 years who received an inactivated influenza vaccine. Each CDR3 is given with its conserved first and last residue. The order of the fields is clone size, D gene, J gene, V gene, CDR3 DNA, CDR3 protein. A D gene is named only where the DNA matches it firmly. A row's size may be missing; if present it is once, few, many or a size class.

clone_size: .
d_call: .
j_call: TRBJ2-7
v_call: TRBV11-2
cdr3_nt: TGTGCCAGCAGCTTAGTCAGGGGACTCTACGAGCAGTACTTC
cdr3_aa: CASSLVRGLYEQYF

clone_size: .
d_call: .
j_call: TRBJ1-4
v_call: TRBV20-1
cdr3_nt: TGCAGTGCTAGCGATCGACGGCCTAATGAAAAACTGTTTTTT
cdr3_aa: CSASDRRPNEKLFF

clone_size: .
d_call: .
j_call: TRBJ2-1
v_call: TRBV4-2
cdr3_nt: TGTGCCAGCAGCCAAGTGTTTAGTGAGCAGTTCTTC
cdr3_aa: CASSQVFSEQFF

clone_size: .
d_call: .
j_call: TRBJ2-6
v_call: TRBV6-1
cdr3_nt: TGTGCCAGCAGTGCTTTAGGGGCCAACGTCCTGACTTTC
cdr3_aa: CASSALGANVLTF

clone_size: few
d_call: .
j_call: TRBJ2-5
v_call: TRBV7-2
cdr3_nt: TGTGCCAGCAGCCCACTTTTCGGCGAAGAGACCCAGTACTTC
cdr3_aa: CASSPLFGEETQYF

clone_size: few
d_call: .
j_call: TRBJ2-1
v_call: TRBV11-2
cdr3_nt: TGTGCCAGCAGCTTTTTAGGGGCGAACAATGAGCAGTTCTTC
cdr3_aa: CASSFLGANNEQFF

clone_size: .
d_call: TRBD2
j_call: TRBJ2-1
v_call: TRBV4-1
cdr3_nt: TGCGCCAGCAGCCACGACGGGACTAGCGGGGTTAACAATGAGCAGTTCTTC
cdr3_aa: CASSHDGTSGVNNEQFF

clone_size: few
d_call: .
j_call: TRBJ2-1
v_call: TRBV3-1
cdr3_nt: TGTGCCAGCAGCCACGGACTAATGAGAGTGGGAAATGAGCAGTTCTTC
cdr3_aa: CASSHGLMRVGNEQFF

clone_size: .
d_call: TRBD2
j_call: TRBJ2-3
v_call: TRBV30
cdr3_nt: TGTGCCTGGAGGACTAGCGGGGCGCGATGGGGCGCGCAGTATTTT
cdr3_aa: CAWRTSGARWGAQYF

clone_size: .
d_call: TRBD2
j_call: TRBJ2-3
v_call: TRBV10-3
cdr3_nt: TGTGCCATCAGTGAGTCTAGCGGGAGTGCCACAGATACGCAGTATTTT
cdr3_aa: CAISESSGSATDTQYF

clone_size: many
d_call: TRBD1
j_call: TRBJ1-2
v_call: TRBV20-1
cdr3_nt: TGCAGTGCTAGAGCCCTGGCAGGGGGCGGTAACTATGGCTACACCTTC
cdr3_aa: CSARALAGGGNYGYTF

clone_size: .
d_call: .
j_call: TRBJ2-5
v_call: TRBV15
cdr3_nt: TGTGCCACCAGCAGAGACCCCCGGGGAGAGACCCAGTACTTC
cdr3_aa: CATSRDPRGETQYF

clone_size: few
d_call: TRBD1
j_call: TRBJ1-2
v_call: TRBV20-1
cdr3_nt: TGCAGTGCAAGTCATCCGGGACAGGGTATCATTAACTATGGCTACACCTTC
cdr3_aa: CSASHPGQGIINYGYTF

clone_size: few
d_call: TRBD1
j_call: TRBJ2-5
v_call: TRBV7-9
cdr3_nt: TGTGCCAGCAGCGAACAGGGGGGACGGGAGACCCAGTACTTC
cdr3_aa: CASSEQGGRETQYF

clone_size: .
d_call: .
j_call: TRBJ1-1
v_call: TRBV12-3/TRBV12-4
cdr3_nt: TGTGCCAGCAGATCTGAATGGGGACTCCTGGGTAAGCCTGAAGCTTTCTTT
cdr3_aa: CASRSEWGLLGKPEAFF

clone_size: few
d_call: .
j_call: TRBJ2-7
v_call: TRBV15
cdr3_nt: TGTGCCACCAGCAGAGATTTGCCCCCCTACGAGCAGTACTTC
cdr3_aa: CATSRDLPPYEQYF

clone_size: few
d_call: .
j_call: TRBJ2-5
v_call: TRBV5-1
cdr3_nt: TGCGCCAGCAGCTTGGAGGGAAAAAACACAAAAGAGACCCAGTACTTC
cdr3_aa: CASSLEGKNTKETQYF

clone_size: .
d_call: TRBD1
j_call: TRBJ2-3
v_call: TRBV18
cdr3_nt: TGTGCCAGCTCACGACGCCGGGACAGGGGCGCAGATACGCAGTATTTT
cdr3_aa: CASSRRRDRGADTQYF

clone_size: .
d_call: .
j_call: TRBJ2-7
v_call: TRBV7-2
cdr3_nt: TGTGCCAGCAGCTTTGGGAGTGGTAGGGGGTTATCCTACGAGCAGTACTTC
cdr3_aa: CASSFGSGRGLSYEQYF

clone_size: .
d_call: .
j_call: TRBJ1-1
v_call: TRBV12-3/TRBV12-4
cdr3_nt: TGTGCCAGCAAAAAATCGGGGGGCTCCGCTGAAGCTTTCTTT
cdr3_aa: CASKKSGGSAEAFF

clone_size: many
d_call: TRBD1
j_call: TRBJ1-5
v_call: TRBV2
cdr3_nt: TGTGCCAGCAGTGAAGGACAGGGGCGTCATCAGCCCCAGCATTTT
cdr3_aa: CASSEGQGRHQPQHF

clone_size: many
d_call: .
j_call: TRBJ1-2
v_call: TRBV5-1
cdr3_nt: TGTGCCAGCAGCTTTTCGGGGGACTATGGCTACACCTTC
cdr3_aa: CASSFSGDYGYTF

clone_size: few
d_call: .
j_call: TRBJ2-1
v_call: TRBV6-1
cdr3_nt: TGTGCCAGCAGACACGGAACCTGGTTGGATCGGAGCAATGAGCAGTTCTTC
cdr3_aa: CASRHGTWLDRSNEQFF

clone_size: few
d_call: .
j_call: TRBJ2-7
v_call: TRBV7-2
cdr3_nt: TGTGCCAGCAGGAAACAGGGTAGCTCCTACGAGCAGTACTTC
cdr3_aa: CASRKQGSSYEQYF

clone_size: .
d_call: .
j_call: TRBJ2-7
v_call: TRBV3-1
cdr3_nt: TGTGCCAGCAGCCAAGGTGGAACACCCTCCTACGAGCAGTACTTC
cdr3_aa: CASSQGGTPSYEQYF

clone_size: .
d_call: TRBD1
j_call: TRBJ2-1
v_call: TRBV30
cdr3_nt: TGTGCCTGGGACAGGGACTCCTACAATGAGCAGTTCTTC
cdr3_aa: CAWDRDSYNEQFF

clone_size: .
d_call: .
j_call: TRBJ2-7
v_call: TRBV7-5
cdr3_nt: .
cdr3_aa: CISVSEERQGPYEQYF

clone_size: .
d_call: TRBD2
j_call: TRBJ2-2
v_call: TRBV20-1
cdr3_nt: TGCAGTGTCCCGGGACTAGCGACCGGGGAGCTGTTTTTT
cdr3_aa: CSVPGLATGELFF

clone_size: many
d_call: TRBD2
j_call: TRBJ2-1
v_call: TRBV7-6
cdr3_nt: TGTGCCAGCAGCATTAGCGGGGGGGGCCTCAATGAGCAGTTCTTC
cdr3_aa: CASSISGGGLNEQFF

clone_size: .
d_call: TRBD1
j_call: TRBJ1-2
v_call: TRBV11-1
cdr3_nt: TGTGCCAGCAGCTTAGCGCTTGGGACAGGGGGATCAATCTCTGGCTACACCTTC
cdr3_aa: CASSLALGTGGSISGYTF

clone_size: many
d_call: .
j_call: TRBJ2-5
v_call: TRBV12-3/TRBV12-4
cdr3_nt: TGTGCCAGCAGTTTGATGGAGACCCAGTACTTC
cdr3_aa: CASSLMETQYF

clone_size: .
d_call: TRBD2
j_call: TRBJ2-7
v_call: TRBV28
cdr3_nt: TGTGCCAGCAGACCGCGGACTAGCGGGAGATTTCCAGGCGAGCAGTACTTC
cdr3_aa: CASRPRTSGRFPGEQYF

clone_size: few
d_call: .
j_call: TRBJ2-5
v_call: TRBV15
cdr3_nt: TGTGCCACCAGCAGAGCGGGGACGGTCCAAGAGACCCAGTACTTC
cdr3_aa: CATSRAGTVQETQYF

clone_size: .
d_call: .
j_call: TRBJ2-5
v_call: TRBV18
cdr3_nt: TGTGCCAGCTCACCAACAGAGACCCAGTACTTC
cdr3_aa: CASSPTETQYF

clone_size: .
d_call: .
j_call: TRBJ2-7
v_call: TRBV6-2/TRBV6-3
cdr3_nt: TGTGCCAGCGATGGGCCGTCCGGCTACGAGCAGTACTTC
cdr3_aa: CASDGPSGYEQYF

clone_size: .
d_call: .
j_call: TRBJ1-2
v_call: TRBV9
cdr3_nt: TGTGCCAGCAGCCCTACGGGGCAGCTCTATGGCTACACCTTC
cdr3_aa: CASSPTGQLYGYTF

clone_size: .
d_call: TRBD2
j_call: TRBJ2-1
v_call: TRBV4-3
cdr3_nt: TGCGCCAGCAGCCAAGGGACTAGCGTTAACAATGAGCAGTTCTTC
cdr3_aa: CASSQGTSVNNEQFF

clone_size: .
d_call: .
j_call: TRBJ2-7
v_call: TRBV29-1
cdr3_nt: TGCAGCGTGGCCCCTGAGGGCTACGAGCAGTACTTC
cdr3_aa: CSVAPEGYEQYF

clone_size: few
d_call: TRBD2
j_call: TRBJ2-1
v_call: TRBV7-8
cdr3_nt: TGTGCCAGCAGGCAGGGACTAGCGGGGGACTCCTACAATGAGCAGTTCTTC
cdr3_aa: CASRQGLAGDSYNEQFF

clone_size: .
d_call: TRBD1
j_call: TRBJ2-7
v_call: TRBV7-2
cdr3_nt: TGTGCCAGCAGCGGACAAACAGGGGTAGTGGCCGAGCAGTACTTC
cdr3_aa: CASSGQTGVVAEQYF

clone_size: .
d_call: .
j_call: TRBJ2-7
v_call: TRBV6-2/TRBV6-3
cdr3_nt: TGTGCCAGCAGTTATTACACCTCCTCCTACGAGCAGTACTTC
cdr3_aa: CASSYYTSSYEQYF

clone_size: .
d_call: .
j_call: TRBJ2-1
v_call: TRBV2
cdr3_nt: TGTGCCAGCAGTGGGGGGCCAACGAATGAGCAGTTCTTC
cdr3_aa: CASSGGPTNEQFF

clone_size: .
d_call: .
j_call: TRBJ1-2
v_call: TRBV5-1
cdr3_nt: TGCGCCAGGGACAGAGAAAACTATGGCTACACCTTC
cdr3_aa: CARDRENYGYTF

clone_size: few
d_call: .
j_call: TRBJ2-3
v_call: TRBV29-1
cdr3_nt: TGCAGCGTTGATGGGATCCCAGATACGCAGTATTTT
cdr3_aa: CSVDGIPDTQYF

clone_size: few
d_call: TRBD2
j_call: TRBJ2-1
v_call: TRBV6-1
cdr3_nt: TGTGCCAGCAGTCCCCGACCCCGGCCTAGCGGGGCCTACAATGAGCAGTTCTTC
cdr3_aa: CASSPRPRPSGAYNEQFF

clone_size: few
d_call: TRBD1
j_call: TRBJ2-7
v_call: TRBV29-1
cdr3_nt: TGCAGCGTTGTCCGCGACAGGGAATACGAGCAGTACTTC
cdr3_aa: CSVVRDREYEQYF

clone_size: .
d_call: .
j_call: TRBJ2-2
v_call: TRBV21-1
cdr3_nt: TGTGCCAGCAGCAAGACGGGGGAGAGTAACACCGGGGAGCTGTTTTTT
cdr3_aa: CASSKTGESNTGELFF

clone_size: .
d_call: .
j_call: TRBJ1-5
v_call: TRBV24-1
cdr3_nt: TGTGCCACCAGTGAAGGACCGGACAATCAGCCCCAGCATTTT
cdr3_aa: CATSEGPDNQPQHF

clone_size: few
d_call: .
j_call: TRBJ2-5
v_call: TRBV7-2
cdr3_nt: TGTGCCAGCAGCTTACCGGGGCTGAAGACCCAGTACTTC
cdr3_aa: CASSLPGLKTQYF

clone_size: .
d_call: .
j_call: TRBJ2-1
v_call: TRBV4-3
cdr3_nt: TGCGCCAGCAGCCAGGCGGTGGCGGGGGCGGCCCAGGACAATGAGCAGTTCTTC
cdr3_aa: CASSQAVAGAAQDNEQFF

clone_size: .
d_call: .
j_call: TRBJ2-7
v_call: TRBV10-3
cdr3_nt: TGTGCCATCAGTGAGTCGAGGAGGGGGCCCTACGAGCAGTACTTC
cdr3_aa: CAISESRRGPYEQYF

clone_size: many
d_call: TRBD1
j_call: TRBJ2-7
v_call: TRBV7-2
cdr3_nt: TGTGCCAGCAGCAAAACAGGGGGCCCCTACGAGCAGTACTTC
cdr3_aa: CASSKTGGPYEQYF

clone_size: few
d_call: .
j_call: TRBJ1-2
v_call: TRBV7-2
cdr3_nt: TGTGCCAGCAGCTTCGAAGGGTATGGCTACACCTTC
cdr3_aa: CASSFEGYGYTF